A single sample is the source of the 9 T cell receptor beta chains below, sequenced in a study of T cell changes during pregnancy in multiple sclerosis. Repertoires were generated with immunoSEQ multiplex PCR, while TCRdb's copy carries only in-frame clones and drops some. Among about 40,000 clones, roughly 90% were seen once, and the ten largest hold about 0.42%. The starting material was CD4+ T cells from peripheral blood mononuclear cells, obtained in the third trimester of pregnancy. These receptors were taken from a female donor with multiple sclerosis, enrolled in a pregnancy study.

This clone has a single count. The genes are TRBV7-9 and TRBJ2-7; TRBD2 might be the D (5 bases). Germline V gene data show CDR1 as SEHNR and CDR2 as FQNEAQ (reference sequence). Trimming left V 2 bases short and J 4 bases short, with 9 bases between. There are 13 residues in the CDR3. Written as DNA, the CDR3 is TGTGCCAGCAGCTTACCGCCGGGGTACGAGCAGTACTTC. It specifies CASSLPPGYEQYF.

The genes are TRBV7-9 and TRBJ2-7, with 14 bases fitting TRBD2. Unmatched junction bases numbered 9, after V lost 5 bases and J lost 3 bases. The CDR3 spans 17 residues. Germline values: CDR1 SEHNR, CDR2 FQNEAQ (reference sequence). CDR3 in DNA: TGTGCCAGCAGCCCAAACCCCGGGACTAGCGGGAGCTACGAGCAGTACTTC. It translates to CASSPNPGTSGSYEQYF.

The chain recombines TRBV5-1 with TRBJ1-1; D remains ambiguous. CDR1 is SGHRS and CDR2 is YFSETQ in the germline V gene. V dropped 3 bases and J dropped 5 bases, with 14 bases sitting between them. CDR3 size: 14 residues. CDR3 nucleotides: TGCGCCAGCAGCTCAATGTCATGGGAGACTGAAGCTTTCTTT. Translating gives CASSSMSWETEAFF. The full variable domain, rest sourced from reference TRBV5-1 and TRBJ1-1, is KAGVTQTPRYLIKTRGQQVTLSCSPISGHRSVSWYQQTPGQGLQFLFEYFSETQRNKGNFPGRFSGRQFSNSRSEMNVSTLELGDSALYLCASSSMSWETEAFFGQGTRLTVV.

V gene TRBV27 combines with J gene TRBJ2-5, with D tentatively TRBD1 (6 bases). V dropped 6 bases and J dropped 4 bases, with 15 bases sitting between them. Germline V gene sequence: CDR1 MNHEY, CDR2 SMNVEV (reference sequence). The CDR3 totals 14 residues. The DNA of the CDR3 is TGTGCCAGCAGCCGACAGGCCATTTCAGAGACCCAGTACTTC. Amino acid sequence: CASSRQAISETQYF.

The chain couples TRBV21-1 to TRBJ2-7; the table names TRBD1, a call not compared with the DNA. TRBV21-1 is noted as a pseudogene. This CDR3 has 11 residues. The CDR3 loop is CALGGRNEQYF. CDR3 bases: TGTGCCCTTGGTGGGCGAAACGAGCAGTACTTC.

CDR3 nucleotides: TGTGCCAGTAGTATAGCCCGACGGCAGGGGGGTTTTGAGACCCAGTACTTC. Its translation is CASSIARRQGGFETQYF. The genes are TRBV19 and TRBJ2-5; weak D call: TRBD1 (7 bases). V was cut by 1 base and J by 5 bases, with 20 bases left in between. The CDR3 is made up of 17 amino acids. Per the germline V gene, CDR1 is LNHDA and CDR2 is SQIVND (reference sequence).

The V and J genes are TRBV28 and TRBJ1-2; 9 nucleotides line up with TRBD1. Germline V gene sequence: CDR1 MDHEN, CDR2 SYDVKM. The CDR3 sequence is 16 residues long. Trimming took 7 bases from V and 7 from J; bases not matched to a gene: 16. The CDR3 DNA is TGTGCCAGCACCCCGTCCCGGACAGGGGCCCGTCGTGGCTACACCTTC. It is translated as CASTPSRTGARRGYTF.

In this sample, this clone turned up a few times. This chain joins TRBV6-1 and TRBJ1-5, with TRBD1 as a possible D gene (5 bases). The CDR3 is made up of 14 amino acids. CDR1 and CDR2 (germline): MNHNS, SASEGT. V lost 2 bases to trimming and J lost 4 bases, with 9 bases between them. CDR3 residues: CASSEQGGNQPQHF. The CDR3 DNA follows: TGTGCCAGCAGTGAACAGGGTGGTAATCAGCCCCAGCATTTT.

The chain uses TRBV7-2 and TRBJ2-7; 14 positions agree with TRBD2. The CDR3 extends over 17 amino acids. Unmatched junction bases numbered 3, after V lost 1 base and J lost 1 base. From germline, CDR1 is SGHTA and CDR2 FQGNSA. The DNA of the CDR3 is TGTGCCAGCAGCTTAGGCGGGACTAGCGGGAGATCCTACGAGCAGTACTTC. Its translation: CASSLGGTSGRSYEQYF.